This T cell receptor beta chain was observed in a study of blood T cell repertoires in COVID-19. About the research overall: Whether acute or convalescent, the COVID-19 samples came from the United States, Italy and Spain. In each case, the material was cDNA or gDNA derived from T cells, B-cell-depleted T cells, or PBMCs.

CDR1 MNHEY and CDR2 SVGAGI come from the germline V gene. This CDR3 is 14 amino acids long. V lost 4 bases, J lost 1 base, and 10 bases lay in between. In the study's own analysis: The authors estimated nucleated cell counts from reference gene primer amplification. Measured with immunoSEQ multiplex PCR; TCRdb has only the in-frame clones, and not every one. Clone size and V and J calls were adopted from that table, with D and trimming inferred from the DNA. The table lists 250,000 to 300,000 clones, about nine tenths of them singletons. This chain uses TRBV6-5 with TRBJ2-5; D might be TRBD2 (6 bases). The source is a middle-aged woman who had recovered from COVID-19. Specimen: peripheral blood. The DNA for the CDR3 is TGTGCCAGCAGTTCCCGGGACTTCCAAGAGACCCAGTACTTC. It translates to CASSSRDFQETQYF.